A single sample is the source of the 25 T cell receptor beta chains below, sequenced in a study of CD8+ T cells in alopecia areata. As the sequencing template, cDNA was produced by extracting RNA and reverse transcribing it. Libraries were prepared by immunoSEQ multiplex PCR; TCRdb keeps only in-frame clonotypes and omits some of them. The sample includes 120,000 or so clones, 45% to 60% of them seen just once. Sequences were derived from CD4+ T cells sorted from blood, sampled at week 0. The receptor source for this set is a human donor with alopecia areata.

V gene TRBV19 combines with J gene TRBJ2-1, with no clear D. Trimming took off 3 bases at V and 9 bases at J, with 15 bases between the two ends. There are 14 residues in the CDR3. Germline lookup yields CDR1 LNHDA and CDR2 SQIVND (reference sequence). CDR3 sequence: CASSIARIGGEQFF. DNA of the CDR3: TGTGCCAGTAGTATCGCCCGGATTGGCGGTGAGCAGTTCTTC.

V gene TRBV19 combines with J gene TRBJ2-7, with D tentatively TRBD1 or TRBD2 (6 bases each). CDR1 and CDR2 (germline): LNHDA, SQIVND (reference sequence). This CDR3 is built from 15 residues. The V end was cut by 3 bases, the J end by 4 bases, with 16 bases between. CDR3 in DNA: TGTGCCAGTAGTATTATTGCGCGGGACAAATACGAGCAGTACTTC. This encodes CASSIIARDKYEQYF.

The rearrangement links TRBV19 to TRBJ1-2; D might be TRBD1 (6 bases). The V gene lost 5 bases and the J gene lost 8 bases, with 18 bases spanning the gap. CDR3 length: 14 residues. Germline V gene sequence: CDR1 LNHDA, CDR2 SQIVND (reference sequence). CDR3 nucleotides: TGTGCCAGTAGTCGGGCGACGTTGGGGACAGGCTACACCTTC. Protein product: CASSRATLGTGYTF.

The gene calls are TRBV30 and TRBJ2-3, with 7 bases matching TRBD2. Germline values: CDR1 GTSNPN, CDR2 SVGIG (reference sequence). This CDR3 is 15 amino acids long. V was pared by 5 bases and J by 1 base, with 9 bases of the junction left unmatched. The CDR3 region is CAWAGAVSGTDTQYF. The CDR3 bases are TGTGCCTGGGCGGGAGCAGTATCTGGCACAGATACGCAGTATTTT. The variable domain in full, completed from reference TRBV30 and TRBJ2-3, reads SQTIHQWPATLVQPVGSPLSLECTVEGTSNPNLYWYRQAAGRGLQLLFYSVGIGQISSEVPQNLSASRPQDRQFILSSKKLLLSDSGFYLCAWAGAVSGTDTQYFGPGTRLTVL.

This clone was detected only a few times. The DNA for the CDR3 is TGTGCCAGCGCTCTTTTGGCAGGGGGCGGGTATGGCTACACCTTC. It yields the protein CASALLAGGGYGYTF. The J gene is TRBJ1-2, the V gene TRBV5-4; 8 nucleotides match TRBD1. V lost 7 bases, J lost 5 bases, and 13 bases stayed unmatched. Germline CDR1 is SGHNT and CDR2 is YYREEE (reference sequence). This CDR3 spans 15 amino acids.

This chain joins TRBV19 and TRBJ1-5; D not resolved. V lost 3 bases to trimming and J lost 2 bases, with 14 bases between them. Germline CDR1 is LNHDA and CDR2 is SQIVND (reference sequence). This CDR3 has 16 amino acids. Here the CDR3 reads CASSMGEGPRNQPQHF. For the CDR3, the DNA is TGTGCCAGTAGTATGGGAGAAGGCCCGCGCAATCAGCCCCAGCATTTT.

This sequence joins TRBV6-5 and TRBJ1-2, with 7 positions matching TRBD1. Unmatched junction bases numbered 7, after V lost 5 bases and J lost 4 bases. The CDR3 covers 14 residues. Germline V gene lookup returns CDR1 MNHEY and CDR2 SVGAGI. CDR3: CASSPGTASYGYTF. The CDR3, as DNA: TGTGCCAGCAGTCCGGGGACAGCCAGCTATGGCTACACCTTC.

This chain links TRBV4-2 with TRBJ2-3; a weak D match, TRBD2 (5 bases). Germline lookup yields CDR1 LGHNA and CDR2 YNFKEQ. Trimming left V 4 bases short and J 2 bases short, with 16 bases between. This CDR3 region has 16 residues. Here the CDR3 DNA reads TGTGCCAGCAGCCCCGAGGGTGGGCGGTTCACAGATACGCAGTATTTT. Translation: CASSPEGGRFTDTQYF.

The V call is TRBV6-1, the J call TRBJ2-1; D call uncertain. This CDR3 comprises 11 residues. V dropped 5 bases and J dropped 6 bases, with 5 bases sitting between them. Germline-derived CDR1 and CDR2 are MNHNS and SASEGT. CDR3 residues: CASSSSNEQFF. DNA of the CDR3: TGTGCCAGCAGTAGTTCCAATGAGCAGTTCTTC.

The DNA of the CDR3 is TGTGCCAGCAGCTTAGCGGCAGGGGAAGGCTACACCTTC. It codes for CASSLAAGEGYTF. The chain couples TRBV7-2 to TRBJ1-2, with D possibly matching TRBD1 (6 bases). The V end was cut by 0 bases, the J end by 8 bases, with 10 bases between. The CDR3 extends over 13 amino acids. Germline V gene lookup returns CDR1 SGHTA and CDR2 FQGNSA.

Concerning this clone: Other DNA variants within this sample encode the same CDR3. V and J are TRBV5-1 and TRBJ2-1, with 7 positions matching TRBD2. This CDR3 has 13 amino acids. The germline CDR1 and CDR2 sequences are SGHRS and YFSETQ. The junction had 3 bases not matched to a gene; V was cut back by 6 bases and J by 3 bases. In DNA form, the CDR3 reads TGCGCCAGCACCGGGACTAACTACAATGAGCAGTTCTTC. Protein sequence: CASTGTNYNEQFF.

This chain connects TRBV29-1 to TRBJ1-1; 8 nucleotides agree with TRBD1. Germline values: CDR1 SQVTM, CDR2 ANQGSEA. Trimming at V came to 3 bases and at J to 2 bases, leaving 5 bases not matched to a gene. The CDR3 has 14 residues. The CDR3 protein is CSVDRTGINTEAFF. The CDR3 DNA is TGCAGCGTTGACCGGACAGGGATCAACACTGAAGCTTTCTTT.

The CDR3 DNA reads as TGTGCCAGCAGCTCCCACAGGAGCTCCTACAATGAGCAGTTCTTC. Residues: CASSSHRSSYNEQFF. The rearrangement links TRBV7-9 to TRBJ2-1; a possible D gene is TRBD1 (5 bases). CDR1 and CDR2 (germline): SEHNR, FQNEAQ (reference sequence). This CDR3 has 15 amino acids. The germline V and J ends were trimmed by 4 bases and 0 bases, with 10 bases remaining between them.

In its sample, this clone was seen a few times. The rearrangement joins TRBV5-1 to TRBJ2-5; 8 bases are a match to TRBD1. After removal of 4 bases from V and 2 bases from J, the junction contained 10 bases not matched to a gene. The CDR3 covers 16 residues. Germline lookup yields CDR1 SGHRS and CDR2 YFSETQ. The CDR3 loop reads CASSAVQGARQETQYF. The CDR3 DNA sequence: TGCGCCAGCAGCGCCGTGCAGGGGGCGAGACAAGAGACCCAGTACTTC.

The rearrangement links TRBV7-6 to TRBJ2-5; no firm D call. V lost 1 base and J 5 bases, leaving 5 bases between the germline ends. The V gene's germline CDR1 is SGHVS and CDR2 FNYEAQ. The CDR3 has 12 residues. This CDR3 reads CASSLVLETQYF. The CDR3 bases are TGTGCCAGCAGCTTAGTGTTGGAGACCCAGTACTTC.

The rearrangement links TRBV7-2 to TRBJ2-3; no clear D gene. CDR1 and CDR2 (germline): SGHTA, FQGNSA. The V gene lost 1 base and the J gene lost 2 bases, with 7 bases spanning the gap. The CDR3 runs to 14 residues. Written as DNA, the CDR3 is TGTGCCAGCAGCTTAGGTGGTGTCACAGATACGCAGTATTTT. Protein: CASSLGGVTDTQYF.

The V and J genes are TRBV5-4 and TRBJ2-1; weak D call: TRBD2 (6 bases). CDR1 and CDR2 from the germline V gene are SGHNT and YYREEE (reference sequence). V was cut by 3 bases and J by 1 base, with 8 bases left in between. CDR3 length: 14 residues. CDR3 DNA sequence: TGTGCCAGCAGCTATAGCGGATCCTACAATGAGCAGTTCTTC. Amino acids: CASSYSGSYNEQFF.

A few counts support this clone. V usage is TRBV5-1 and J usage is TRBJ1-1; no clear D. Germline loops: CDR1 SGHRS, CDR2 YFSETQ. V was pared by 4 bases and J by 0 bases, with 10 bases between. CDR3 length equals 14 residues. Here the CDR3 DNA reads TGCGCCAGCAGCCAACAGTACATGAACACTGAAGCTTTCTTT. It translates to CASSQQYMNTEAFF.

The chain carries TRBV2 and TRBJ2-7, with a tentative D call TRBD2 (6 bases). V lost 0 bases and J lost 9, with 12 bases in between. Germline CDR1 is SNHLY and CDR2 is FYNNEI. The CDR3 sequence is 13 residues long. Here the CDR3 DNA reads TGTGCCAGCAGTGAAGCCCGTCGGGGGACGCAGTACTTC. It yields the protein CASSEARRGTQYF.

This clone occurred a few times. CDR3 region: CASSDGGGETQYF. As DNA, the CDR3 is TGTGCCAGCAGCGACGGGGGCGGGGAGACCCAGTACTTC. This rearrangement joins TRBV2 to TRBJ2-5; D assignment may be TRBD1 or TRBD2 (6 bases each). The CDR3 has 13 amino acids. Germline V gives CDR1 SNHLY, CDR2 FYNNEI. Trimming removed 6 bases from V and 5 bases from J, with 13 bases in between.

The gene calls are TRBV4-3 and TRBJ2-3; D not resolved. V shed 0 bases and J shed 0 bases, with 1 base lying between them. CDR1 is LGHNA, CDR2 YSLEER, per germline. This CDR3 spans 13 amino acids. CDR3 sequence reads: CASSQDSTDTQYF. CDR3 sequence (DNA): TGCGCCAGCAGCCAAGATAGCACAGATACGCAGTATTTT.

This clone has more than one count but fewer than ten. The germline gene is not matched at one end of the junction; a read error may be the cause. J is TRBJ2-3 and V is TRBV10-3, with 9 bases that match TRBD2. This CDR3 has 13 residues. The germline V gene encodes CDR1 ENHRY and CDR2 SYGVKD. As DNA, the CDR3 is TGTGCCATCAGTGAGGCAAGGACTAGCGTGAGAGTTTTT. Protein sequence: CAISEARTSVRVF.

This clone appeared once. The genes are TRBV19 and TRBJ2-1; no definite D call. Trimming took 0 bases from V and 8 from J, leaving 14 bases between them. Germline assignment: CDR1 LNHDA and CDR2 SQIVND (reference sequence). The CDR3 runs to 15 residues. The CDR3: CASSIDWLVGYEQFF. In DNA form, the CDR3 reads TGTGCCAGTAGTATAGATTGGCTAGTCGGCTATGAGCAGTTCTTC.

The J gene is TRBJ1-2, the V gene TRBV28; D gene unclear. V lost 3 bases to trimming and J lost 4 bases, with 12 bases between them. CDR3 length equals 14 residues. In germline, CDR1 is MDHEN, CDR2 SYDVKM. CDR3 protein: CASSFVEVSYGYTF. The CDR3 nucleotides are TGTGCCAGCAGTTTCGTCGAGGTTAGCTATGGCTACACCTTC.

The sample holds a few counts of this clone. The CDR3 reads CASSLGASGTEQYF. The CDR3, as DNA: TGTGCCAGCAGCTTAGGAGCTAGCGGGACCGAGCAGTACTTC. The rearrangement uses TRBV11-1 and TRBJ2-7; TRBD2 matches at 9 bases. With V trimmed by 1 base and J by 6 bases, 4 bases remained unmatched. This CDR3 has 14 amino acids. The germline V gene encodes CDR1 SGHAT and CDR2 FQDESV (reference sequence).